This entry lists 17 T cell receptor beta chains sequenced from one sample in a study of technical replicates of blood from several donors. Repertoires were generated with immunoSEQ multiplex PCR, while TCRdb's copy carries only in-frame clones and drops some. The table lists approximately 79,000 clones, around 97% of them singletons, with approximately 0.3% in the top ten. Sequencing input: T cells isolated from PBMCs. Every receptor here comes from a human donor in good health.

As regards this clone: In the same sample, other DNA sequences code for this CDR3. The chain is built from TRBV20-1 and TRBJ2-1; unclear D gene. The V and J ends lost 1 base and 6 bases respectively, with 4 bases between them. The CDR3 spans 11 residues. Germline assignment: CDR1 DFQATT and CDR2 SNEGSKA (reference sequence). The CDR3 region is CSARVVNEQFF. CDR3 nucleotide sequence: TGCAGTGCTAGAGTAGTCAATGAGCAGTTCTTC.

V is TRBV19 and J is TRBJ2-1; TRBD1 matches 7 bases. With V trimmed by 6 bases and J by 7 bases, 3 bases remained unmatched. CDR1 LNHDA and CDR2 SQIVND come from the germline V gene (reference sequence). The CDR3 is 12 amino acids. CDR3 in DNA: TGTGCCAGTAGCTCACAGGGGAATGAGCAGTTCTTC. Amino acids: CASSSQGNEQFF. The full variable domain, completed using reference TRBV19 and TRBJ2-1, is DGGITQSPKYLFRKEGQNVTLSCEQNLNHDAMYWYRQDPGQGLRLIYYSQIVNDFQKGDIAEGYSVSREKKESFPLTVTSAQKNPTAFYLCASSSQGNEQFFGPGTRLTVL.

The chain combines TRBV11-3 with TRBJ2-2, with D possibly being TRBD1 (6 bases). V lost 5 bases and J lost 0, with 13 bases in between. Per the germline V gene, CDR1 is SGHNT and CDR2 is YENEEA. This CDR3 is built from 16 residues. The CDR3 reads CASSRTHRANTGELFF. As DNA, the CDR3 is TGTGCCAGCAGCCGAACCCACAGGGCGAACACCGGGGAGCTGTTTTTT.

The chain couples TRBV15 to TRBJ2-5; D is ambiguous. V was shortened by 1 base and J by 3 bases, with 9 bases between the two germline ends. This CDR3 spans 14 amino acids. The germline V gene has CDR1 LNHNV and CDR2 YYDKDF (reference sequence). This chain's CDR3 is CATSRGLGEETQYF. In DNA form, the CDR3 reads TGTGCCACCAGCAGAGGGCTAGGCGAAGAGACCCAGTACTTC.

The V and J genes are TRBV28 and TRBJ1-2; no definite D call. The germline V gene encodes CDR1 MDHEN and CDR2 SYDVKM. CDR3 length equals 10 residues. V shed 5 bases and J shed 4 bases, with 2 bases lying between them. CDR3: CASSRYGYTF. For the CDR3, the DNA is TGTGCCAGCAGTCGCTATGGCTACACCTTC.

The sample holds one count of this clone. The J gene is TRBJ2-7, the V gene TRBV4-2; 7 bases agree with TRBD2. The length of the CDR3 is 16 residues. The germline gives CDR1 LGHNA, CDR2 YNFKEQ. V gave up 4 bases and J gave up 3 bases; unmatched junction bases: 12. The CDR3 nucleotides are TGTGCCAGCAGCCTCCATCCCCCCCTAGCGGACTACGAGCAGTACTTC. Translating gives CASSLHPPLADYEQYF.

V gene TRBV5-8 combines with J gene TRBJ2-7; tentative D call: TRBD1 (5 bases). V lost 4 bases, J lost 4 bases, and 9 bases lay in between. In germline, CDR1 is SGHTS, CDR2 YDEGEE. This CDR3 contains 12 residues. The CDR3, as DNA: TGTGCCAGCAGCCGTGACAGTTACGAGCAGTACTTC. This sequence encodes CASSRDSYEQYF.

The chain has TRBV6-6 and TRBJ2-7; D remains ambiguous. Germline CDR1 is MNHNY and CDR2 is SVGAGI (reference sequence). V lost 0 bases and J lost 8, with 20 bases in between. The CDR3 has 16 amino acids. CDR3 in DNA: TGTGCCAGCAGTTACTCGACCCCAGGTTCCTTGATAAAGCAGTACTTC. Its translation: CASSYSTPGSLIKQYF.

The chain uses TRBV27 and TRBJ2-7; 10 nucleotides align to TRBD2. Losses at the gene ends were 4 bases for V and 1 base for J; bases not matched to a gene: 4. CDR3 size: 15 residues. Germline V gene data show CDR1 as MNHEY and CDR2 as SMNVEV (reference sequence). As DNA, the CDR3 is TGTGCCAGCAGTTCCCTAGCGGGAGCATCCTACGAGCAGTACTTC. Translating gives CASSSLAGASYEQYF.

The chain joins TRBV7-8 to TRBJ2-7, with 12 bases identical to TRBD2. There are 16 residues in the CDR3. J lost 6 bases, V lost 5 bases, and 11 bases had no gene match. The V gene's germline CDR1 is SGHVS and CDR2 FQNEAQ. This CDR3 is CASSVVTSGSSFEQYF. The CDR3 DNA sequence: TGTGCCAGCAGCGTGGTGACTAGCGGGAGTTCTTTCGAGCAGTACTTC.

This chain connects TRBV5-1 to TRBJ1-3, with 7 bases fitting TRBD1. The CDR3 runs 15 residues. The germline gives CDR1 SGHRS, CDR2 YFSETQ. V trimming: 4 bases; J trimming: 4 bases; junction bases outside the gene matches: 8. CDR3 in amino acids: CASSLDGTAGNTIYF. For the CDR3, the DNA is TGCGCCAGCAGCCTAGACGGGACAGCCGGAAACACCATATATTTT.

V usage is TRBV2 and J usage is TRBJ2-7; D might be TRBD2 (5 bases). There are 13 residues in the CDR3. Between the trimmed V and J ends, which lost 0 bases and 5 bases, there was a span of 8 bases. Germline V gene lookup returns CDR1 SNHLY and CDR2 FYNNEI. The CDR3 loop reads CASSEAGRDEQYF. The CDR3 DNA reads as TGTGCCAGCAGTGAAGCGGGGAGAGACGAGCAGTACTTC.

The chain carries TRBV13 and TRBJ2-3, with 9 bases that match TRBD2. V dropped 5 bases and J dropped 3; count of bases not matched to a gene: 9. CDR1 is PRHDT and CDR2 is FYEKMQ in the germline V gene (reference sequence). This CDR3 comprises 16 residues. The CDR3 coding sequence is TGTGCCAGCAGCCCCTTGGCGGGAGGGCGGACAGATACGCAGTATTTT. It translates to CASSPLAGGRTDTQYF.

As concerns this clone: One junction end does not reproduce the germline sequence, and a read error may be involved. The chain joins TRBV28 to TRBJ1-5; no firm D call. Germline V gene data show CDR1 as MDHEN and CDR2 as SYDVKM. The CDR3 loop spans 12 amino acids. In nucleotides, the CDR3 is TGTGCAAGCAGCCCGGGCAATCAGCCCCAGCATTTT. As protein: CASSPGNQPQHF.

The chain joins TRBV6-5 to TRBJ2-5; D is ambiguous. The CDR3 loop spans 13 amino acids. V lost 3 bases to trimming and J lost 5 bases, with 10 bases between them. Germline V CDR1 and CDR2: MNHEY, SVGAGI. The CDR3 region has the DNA TGTGCCAGCAGTTATCTACCTTTTGAGACCCAGTACTTC. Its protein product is CASSYLPFETQYF.

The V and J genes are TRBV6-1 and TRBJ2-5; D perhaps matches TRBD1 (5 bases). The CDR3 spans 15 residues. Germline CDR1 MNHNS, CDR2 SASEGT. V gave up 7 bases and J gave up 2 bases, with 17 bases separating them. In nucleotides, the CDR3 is TGTGCCAGCAATTCAGGGATTGGGGTTCAAGAGACCCAGTACTTC. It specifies CASNSGIGVQETQYF.

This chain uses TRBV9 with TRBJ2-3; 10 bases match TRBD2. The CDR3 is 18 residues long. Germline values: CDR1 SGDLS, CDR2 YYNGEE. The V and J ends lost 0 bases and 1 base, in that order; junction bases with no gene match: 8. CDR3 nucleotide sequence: TGTGCCAGCAGCGTAGATCTAGCGGGAGTTGGGGGCACAGATACGCAGTATTTT. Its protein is CASSVDLAGVGGTDTQYF. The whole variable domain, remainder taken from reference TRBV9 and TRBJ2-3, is DSGVTQTPKHLITATGQRVTLRCSPRSGDLSVYWYQQSLDQGLQFLIQYYNGEERAKGNILERFSAQQFPDLHSELNLSSLELGDSALYFCASSVDLAGVGGTDTQYFGPGTRLTVL.